The 26 T cell receptor beta chains in this list originate from one sample, sequenced in a study of identical twins. Using its own MiXCR run on the 5' RACE reads, TCRdb lists one record per CDR3 protein. The sample holds some 250,000 distinct CDR3 sequences; about 13% are singletons and the top ten take 4%. These sequences were also reported in another study, on yellow fever vaccine responses in identical twins.

The specimen sequenced was memory (CD45RO+) T cells sorted from blood. The receptors originated from a woman aged 18 to 35 in good health.

The chain recombines TRBV5-3 with TRBJ2-7; TRBD2 aligns across 8 bases. TRBV5-3 has ORF status, its function being uncertain. V lost 8 bases to trimming and J lost 7 bases; unmatched junction nucleotides: 20. The CDR3 runs to 16 residues. The CDR3 bases are TGTGCCAGCAACCTTGCCCCATCCGGGACTAGGAGGGAGCAGTACTTC. Translated: CASNLAPSGTRREQYF.

This clonotype was observed once. This may be a read error, as it is one base from a much larger clone. V is TRBV29-1 and J is TRBJ1-1, with D possibly matching TRBD1 (6 bases). This CDR3 has 12 amino acids. Germline loops: CDR1 SQVTM, CDR2 ANQGSEA. Deletions cut 7 bases from V and 7 bases from J, with 16 bases between. CDR3 protein: CSAGNRDIEAFF. The CDR3 coding sequence is TGCAGCGCTGGGAACAGGGACATTGAAGCTTTCTTT. Combining the CDR3 with reference TRBV29-1 and TRBJ1-1 gives the whole variable domain SAVISQKPSRDICQRGTSLTIQCQVDSQVTMMFWYRQQPGQSLTLIATANQGSEATYESGFVIDKFPISRPNLTFSTLTVSNMSPEDSSIYLCSAGNRDIEAFFGQGTRLTVV.

This clonotype was counted between two and nine times. This sequence joins TRBV5-1 and TRBJ1-6; 8 nucleotides align to TRBD1. Germline trimming cut 0 bases from V and 4 bases from J; bases unmatched to any gene: 3. This CDR3 is 16 amino acids long. The germline CDR1 and CDR2 sequences are SGHRS and YFSETQ. The CDR3 region is CASSLGQGLYNSPLHF. Written as DNA, the CDR3 is TGCGCCAGCAGCTTGGGACAGGGGTTGTATAATTCACCCCTCCACTTT.

This clonotype was seen only a few times. The rearrangement links TRBV20-1 to TRBJ1-5; the D gene is possibly TRBD1 (5 bases). Germline assignment: CDR1 DFQATT and CDR2 SNEGSKA (reference sequence). The CDR3 contains 14 residues. The ends were cut back, 4 bases at V and 2 bases at J, with 12 bases in the middle. The DNA of the CDR3 is TGCAGTGCTAATTGGCAGGGAGGCAATCAGCCCCAGCATTTT. Protein product: CSANWQGGNQPQHF.

This clonotype has a handful of counts. V and J are TRBV5-6 and TRBJ1-6; D is ambiguous. The CDR3 covers 14 residues. The germline gives CDR1 SGHDT, CDR2 YYEEEE. V lost 0 bases and J 7 bases, leaving 8 bases between the germline ends. The CDR3 loop reads CASSLDVSNSPLHF. Here the CDR3 DNA reads TGTGCCAGCAGCTTGGATGTGTCAAATTCACCCCTCCACTTT.

This clonotype turned up a few times. The genes are TRBV7-2 and TRBJ2-7; D may be TRBD1 (6 bases). Trimming shortened V by 1 base and J by 0 bases, and 10 bases separated the two germline ends. The CDR3 has 15 residues. Per germline, CDR1 SGHTA and CDR2 FQGNSA. The CDR3 DNA sequence: TGTGCCAGCAGCTTAGGGGGACACCACTCCTACGAGCAGTACTTC. It is translated as CASSLGGHHSYEQYF. The whole variable domain, remainder taken from reference TRBV7-2 and TRBJ2-7, is GAGVSQSPSNKVTEKGKDVELRCDPISGHTALYWYRQSLGQGLEFLIYFQGNSAPDKSGLPSDRFSAERTGGSVSTLTIQRTQQEDSAVYLCASSLGGHHSYEQYFGPGTRLTVT.

The chain joins TRBV28 to TRBJ1-2, with 8 bases that match TRBD1. V dropped 6 bases and J dropped 5; count of bases not matched to a gene: 8. Germline V gene sequence: CDR1 MDHEN, CDR2 SYDVKM. The CDR3 runs 14 residues. The CDR3 is CASSPLRTGYGYTF. As DNA, the CDR3 is TGTGCCAGCAGCCCCCTCCGGACAGGGTATGGCTACACCTTC.

In this sample, this clonotype turned up many times. The chain couples TRBV12-3 or TRBV12-4 to TRBJ2-5, with D perhaps TRBD1 (5 bases). The CDR3 loop spans 15 amino acids. Trimming cost V 2 bases and J 1 base, with 11 bases left between them. The chain's CDR3 is CASSLSGKGQETQYF. For the CDR3, the DNA is TGTGCCAGCAGTTTATCAGGGAAGGGCCAAGAGACCCAGTACTTC.

This clonotype appeared many times. V is TRBV20-1 and J is TRBJ2-7, with a possible D match to TRBD1 (6 bases). CDR3 length equals 14 residues. With 4 bases removed from V and 1 base from J, the gap between germline ends came to 14 bases. CDR1 and CDR2 (germline): DFQATT, SNEGSKA (reference sequence). The CDR3 DNA reads TGCAGTGCTAACCGGGACATCCTATCCTACGAGCAGTACTTC. This sequence encodes CSANRDILSYEQYF.

This clonotype has at least ten counts. The V call is TRBV10-3, the J call TRBJ2-7; 9 nucleotides agree with TRBD1. The length of the CDR3 is 13 residues. V dropped 4 bases and J dropped 2; count of bases not matched to a gene: 0. Germline CDR1 is ENHRY and CDR2 is SYGVKD. The CDR3 DNA is TGTGCCATCAGTGGACAGGGGGCCTACGAGCAGTACTTC. As protein: CAISGQGAYEQYF.

This clonotype has a handful of counts. The rearrangement uses TRBV3-1 and TRBJ2-2; D is uncertain. V was clipped by 0 bases and J by 6 bases, with 8 bases between them. This CDR3 contains 14 residues. CDR1 and CDR2 from the germline V gene are LGHDT and YNNKEL (reference sequence). CDR3 sequence: CASSQDLLAGELFF. CDR3 in DNA: TGTGCCAGCAGCCAAGATCTTCTCGCCGGGGAGCTGTTTTTT.

The rearrangement links TRBV20-1 to TRBJ1-5; 9 nucleotides match TRBD1. This CDR3 is 15 amino acids long. Unmatched junction bases numbered 11, after V lost 8 bases and J lost 3 bases. Germline lookup yields CDR1 DFQATT and CDR2 SNEGSKA (reference sequence). CDR3 residues: CSSKGTGTPNQPQHF. For the CDR3, the DNA is TGCAGTTCCAAGGGGACAGGGACCCCCAATCAGCCCCAGCATTTT.

The V and J genes are TRBV4-3 and TRBJ2-1, with TRBD2 matching over 10 bases. Germline-derived CDR1 and CDR2 are LGHNA and YSLEER. V lost 5 bases, J lost 2 bases, and 12 bases stayed unmatched. The CDR3 sequence is 18 residues long. In DNA form, the CDR3 reads TGCGCCAGCAGCAACCAAGAATTACTAGCGGGGACCTACAATGAGCAGTTCTTC. Translating gives CASSNQELLAGTYNEQFF.

V is TRBV7-2 and J is TRBJ1-4; D may be TRBD1 (5 bases). Germline assignment: CDR1 SGHTA and CDR2 FQGNSA. Trimming took 5 bases from V and 11 from J, leaving 15 bases between them. The CDR3 is 13 amino acids. The CDR3 DNA reads TGTGCCAGCAGCGCCCCCCCGGGGACGAAACTGTTTTTT. Translation: CASSAPPGTKLFF.

On this clonotype: A clone one base away is much larger, so this may be a read error. The V gene is TRBV11-2, the J gene TRBJ2-7; D is uncertain. Looked up from germline, CDR1 is SGHAT and CDR2 is FQNNGV. The germline V and J ends were trimmed by 2 bases and 0 bases, with 11 bases remaining between them. This CDR3 comprises 15 residues. In DNA form, the CDR3 reads TGTGCCAGCAGCTTAAGTTGGGCGGTCTCCTACGAGCAGTACTTC. This codes for CASSLSWAVSYEQYF.

This clonotype has ten or more counts. This chain connects TRBV7-9 to TRBJ1-6; 7 bases align to TRBD1. The germline gives CDR1 SEHNR, CDR2 FQNEAQ (reference sequence). V shed 3 bases, J shed 7 bases, and the junction held 3 bases outside the gene matches. The CDR3 runs to 14 residues. Here the CDR3 DNA reads TGTGCCAGCAGCTTCTCGACAGGGAATTCACCCCTCCACTTT. Protein: CASSFSTGNSPLHF. Combining the CDR3 with reference TRBV7-9 and TRBJ1-6 gives the whole variable domain DTGVSQNPRHKITKRGQNVTFRCDPISEHNRLYWYRQTLGQGPEFLTYFQNEAQLEKSRLLSDRFSAERPKGSFSTLEIQRTEQGDSAMYLCASSFSTGNSPLHFGNGTRLTVT.

This chain uses TRBV3-1 with TRBJ1-1; D remains unclear. V lost 7 bases to trimming and J lost 2 bases, with 14 bases between them. CDR1 and CDR2 (germline): LGHDT, YNNKEL (reference sequence). This CDR3 has 14 residues. In nucleotides, the CDR3 is TGTGCCAGCACCCCAACCGTATACAACACTGAAGCTTTCTTT. It is translated as CASTPTVYNTEAFF.

This clonotype showed up just a few times. The chain combines TRBV11-2 with TRBJ2-3; D may be TRBD1 (5 bases). Trimming pared 2 bases from V and 5 bases from J, leaving 17 bases between. CDR1 and CDR2 from the germline V gene are SGHAT and FQNNGV. This CDR3 region has 16 residues. The CDR3 sequence: CASSLIQGRARDTQYF. The CDR3 DNA is TGTGCCAGCAGCTTAATTCAGGGTCGAGCTCGAGATACGCAGTATTTT. Full variable domain (outside the CDR3, taken from reference TRBV11-2 and TRBJ2-3): EAGVAQSPRYKIIEKRQSVAFWCNPISGHATLYWYQQILGQGPKLLIQFQNNGVVDDSQLPKDRFSAERLKGVDSTLKIQPAKLEDSAVYLCASSLIQGRARDTQYFGPGTRLTVL.

This clonotype was seen a few times. The chain uses TRBV20-1 and TRBJ2-5, with D possibly matching TRBD2 (5 bases). With 0 bases removed from V and 1 base from J, the gap between germline ends came to 12 bases. CDR1 DFQATT and CDR2 SNEGSKA come from the germline V gene (reference sequence). This CDR3 spans 15 amino acids. CDR3 protein: CSARDGGRPQETQYF. The CDR3 DNA follows: TGCAGTGCTAGAGATGGAGGCAGACCCCAAGAGACCCAGTACTTC.

The V and J genes are TRBV12-3 or TRBV12-4 and TRBJ1-2; 9 nucleotides match TRBD1. Trimming removed 5 bases from V and 3 bases from J; junction bases left unmatched: 4. The CDR3 is made up of 14 amino acids. The CDR3 coding sequence is TGTGCCAGCAGTGGGGACAGGGATGACTATGGCTACACCTTC. Protein sequence: CASSGDRDDYGYTF.

This clonotype showed up just a few times. V gene TRBV7-6 combines with J gene TRBJ1-5; D gene unclear. V gave up 1 base and J gave up 1 base, with 8 bases separating them. The CDR3 loop spans 15 amino acids. Germline V gives CDR1 SGHVS, CDR2 FNYEAQ. CDR3 region: CASSLEAQSNQPQHF. CDR3 coding DNA: TGTGCCAGCAGCTTAGAGGCACAAAGCAATCAGCCCCAGCATTTT.

In its sample, this clonotype was seen many times. V gene TRBV27 combines with J gene TRBJ1-1; no clear D gene. The CDR3 runs to 15 residues. CDR1 MNHEY and CDR2 SMNVEV come from the germline V gene (reference sequence). Trimming shortened V by 1 base and J by 4 bases, and 13 bases separated the two germline ends. CDR3 sequence: CASSLLGSGRTEAFF. CDR3 in DNA: TGTGCCAGCAGTTTATTGGGATCTGGGCGCACTGAAGCTTTCTTT.

This clonotype turned up a few times. This sequence joins TRBV3-1 and TRBJ2-2, with D maybe TRBD1 (5 bases). CDR1 is LGHDT, CDR2 YNNKEL, per germline (reference sequence). Trimming took 3 bases from V and 4 from J, leaving 9 bases between them. The CDR3 has 14 amino acids. The CDR3 protein is CASSQATGTGELFF. The CDR3 bases are TGTGCCAGCAGCCAGGCTACAGGCACCGGGGAGCTGTTTTTT. Together with reference TRBV3-1 and TRBJ2-2, the CDR3 gives the full variable domain: DTAVSQTPKYLVTQMGNDKSIKCEQNLGHDTMYWYKQDSKKFLKIMFSYNNKELIINETVPNRFSPKSPDKAHLNLHINSLELGDSAVYFCASSQATGTGELFFGEGSRLTVL.

The rearrangement joins TRBV6-2 or TRBV6-3 to TRBJ2-1; D unresolved. With 2 bases removed from V and 8 bases from J, the gap between germline ends came to 19 bases. The CDR3 contains 16 residues. Per the germline V gene, CDR1 is MNHEY and CDR2 is SVGEGT. Written as DNA, the CDR3 is TGTGCCAGCAGTTACGGTCCCCTCTCGACACTCGATGAGCAGTTCTTC. Translating gives CASSYGPLSTLDEQFF.

The chain has TRBV20-1 and TRBJ2-2, with 7 bases matching TRBD1. V lost 4 bases to trimming and J lost 4 bases; unmatched junction nucleotides: 3. The length of the CDR3 is 13 residues. Germline V lookup: CDR1 DFQATT, CDR2 SNEGSKA (reference sequence). The CDR3 DNA reads as TGCAGTGCTACCGGACAGGTCACCGGGGAGCTGTTTTTT. Amino acid sequence: CSATGQVTGELFF.

This chain connects TRBV20-1 to TRBJ2-4; perhaps TRBD1 as D (5 bases). V lost 2 bases and J 8 bases, leaving 10 bases between the germline ends. The length of the CDR3 is 12 residues. The germline gives CDR1 DFQATT, CDR2 SNEGSKA (reference sequence). CDR3 DNA: TGCAGTGCTAGACAGGGCCCGGACATTCAGTACTTC. Its protein product is CSARQGPDIQYF.